The 25 T cell receptor beta chains given below trace back to one sample, sequenced in a study of chemoradiotherapy in HPV16-positive cancers. Produced via immunoSEQ multiplex PCR; TCRdb's table is partial and in-frame only. The sample has 7,500 to 10,000 clones, over 80% seen once. Sequencing used blood, obtained from a patient who underwent chemoradiotherapy. The receptors were sampled from a human donor with HPV-associated anogenital cancer.

This chain links TRBV19 with TRBJ2-7; D is unresolved. Between the trimmed V and J ends, which lost 6 bases and 0 bases, there was a span of 12 bases. Germline CDR1 is LNHDA and CDR2 is SQIVND (reference sequence). The CDR3 length is 14 residues. The CDR3 DNA reads as TGTGCCAGTAGGGATACGGGTAGCTCCTACGAGCAGTACTTC. Its translation: CASRDTGSSYEQYF.

This clone was observed a few times. The chain uses TRBV12-2 and TRBJ2-2. TRBV12-2 is labeled a pseudogene. CDR3 length: 13 residues. The CDR3 DNA is TGTGCAAGTCGCTTGTGGGTTTCCGGGGAGCTGTTTTTT. It codes for CASRLWVSGELFF.

This clone was recorded only once. This chain joins TRBV7-8 and TRBJ2-7, with 8 bases that match TRBD2. The V and J ends lost 5 bases and 2 bases, in that order; junction bases with no gene match: 8. Germline V gene sequence: CDR1 SGHVS, CDR2 FQNEAQ. There are 15 residues in the CDR3. CDR3 sequence: CASSHTSGVTYEQYV. The CDR3 DNA sequence: TGTGCCAGCAGCCACACTAGCGGCGTGACCTACGAGCAGTACGTC.

In DNA form, the CDR3 reads TGTGCCAGCAGTGGGTCTAGCGGGGGGGCCTACGAGCAGTACTTC. Translated: CASSGSSGGAYEQYF. The J gene is TRBJ2-7, the V gene TRBV6-1, with 12 bases lining up with TRBD2. J lost 2 bases, V lost 4 bases, and 3 bases had no gene match. CDR3 length: 15 residues. In germline, CDR1 is MNHNS, CDR2 SASEGT.

V usage is TRBV7-8 and J usage is TRBJ1-1; a weak D match, TRBD1 (6 bases). Between the trimmed V and J ends, which lost 1 base and 10 bases, there was a span of 13 bases. Germline CDR1 and CDR2: SGHVS and FQNEAQ. CDR3 length: 13 amino acids. CDR3 DNA: TGTGCCAGCAGCTTAGGCTACAGGGTAGCAGCTTTCTTT. Protein product: CASSLGYRVAAFF.

This chain links TRBV5-5 with TRBJ2-2; 8 bases map to TRBD2. The V and J ends lost 3 bases and 3 bases, in that order; junction bases with no gene match: 7. This CDR3 has 16 residues. CDR1 and CDR2 from the germline V gene are SGHKS and YYEKEE (reference sequence). The DNA of the CDR3 is TGTGCCAGCAGCTCTTTAGCGGGGCGTGACACCGGGGAGCTGTTTTTT. Protein sequence: CASSSLAGRDTGELFF.

The chain employs TRBV11-2 and TRBJ2-2, with D tentatively TRBD1 (6 bases). This CDR3 has 15 residues. V gave up 5 bases and J gave up 1 base, with 11 bases separating them. CDR1 and CDR2 from the germline V gene are SGHAT and FQNNGV. The CDR3 region is CASSPTGRNTGELFF. As DNA, the CDR3 is TGTGCCAGCAGCCCTACAGGGCGGAACACCGGGGAGCTGTTTTTT.

V and J are TRBV6-1 and TRBJ2-7; weak D call: TRBD1 (5 bases). The V and J ends lost 3 bases and 5 bases respectively, with 11 bases between them. This CDR3 spans 13 amino acids. Looked up from germline, CDR1 is MNHNS and CDR2 is SASEGT. The CDR3 DNA reads TGTGCCAGCAGTGATAGGTCAGGGAACGAGCAGTACGTC. As protein: CASSDRSGNEQYV.

This chain connects TRBV19 to TRBJ1-1, with D hard to call. The CDR3 spans 13 residues. Trimming cost V 4 bases and J 2 bases, with 8 bases left between them. Germline V gene data show CDR1 as LNHDA and CDR2 as SQIVND (reference sequence). CDR3 protein: CASSTNINTEAFF. Written as DNA, the CDR3 is TGTGCCAGTAGTACTAACATCAACACTGAAGCTTTCTTT.

This clone was recorded a few times. This chain joins TRBV6-5 and TRBJ2-2, with D perhaps TRBD1 (6 bases). The length of the CDR3 is 14 residues. Germline CDR1 reads MNHEY; CDR2 reads SVGAGI. Deletions cut 10 bases from V and 5 bases from J, with 17 bases between. This chain's CDR3 is CATRYRVETGELFF. DNA for the CDR3: TGTGCCACCCGTTACAGGGTAGAAACCGGGGAGCTGTTTTTT.

The genes are TRBV10-3 and TRBJ2-7; TRBD2 agrees at 8 bases. The V segment lost 0 bases and the J segment 6 bases; nucleotides outside the gene matches: 7. Germline assignment: CDR1 ENHRY and CDR2 SYGVKD. The CDR3 contains 15 residues. CDR3 sequence reads: CAISESRLATAEQYF. CDR3 coding DNA: TGTGCCATCAGTGAGTCGAGACTAGCGACCGCCGAGCAGTACTTC.

The V call is TRBV12-5, the J call TRBJ1-3, with 8 bases lining up with TRBD1. V was clipped by 5 bases and J by 2 bases; unmatched bases: 5. The CDR3 is 15 amino acids. Germline V gene sequence: CDR1 LGHNT, CDR2 FRNRAP. As DNA, the CDR3 is TGTGCTAGTGGTCGACCGACAGGGGCTGGAAACACCATATATTTT. Translation: CASGRPTGAGNTIYF.

The CDR3: CSVNTPQAILGGYTF. CDR3 coding DNA: TGCAGCGTTAATACCCCCCAGGCCATTCTAGGGGGCTACACCTTC. This chain links TRBV29-1 with TRBJ1-2; no firm D call. Germline assignment: CDR1 SQVTM and CDR2 ANQGSEA. This CDR3 has 15 residues. V dropped 5 bases and J dropped 8 bases, with 24 bases sitting between them.

The chain's CDR3 is CASSLWGNTEAFF. CDR3 DNA: TGTGCCAGCAGCTTATGGGGGAACACTGAAGCTTTCTTT. The chain uses TRBV7-8 and TRBJ1-1, with unresolved D. V was shortened by 2 bases and J by 1 base, with 5 bases between the two germline ends. CDR1 SGHVS and CDR2 FQNEAQ come from the germline V gene. This CDR3 is 13 amino acids long.

This chain connects TRBV7-2 to TRBJ1-2, with D possibly TRBD1 on 5 matching bases. CDR1 is SGHTA and CDR2 is FQGNSA in the germline V gene. The CDR3 is 15 residues long. The ends were cut back, 7 bases at V and 5 bases at J, with 20 bases in the middle. The CDR3 loop is CASTPLAGGGYGYTF. The CDR3 DNA reads as TGTGCCAGCACCCCTCTAGCCGGGGGAGGGTATGGCTACACCTTC.

The chain couples TRBV7-2 to TRBJ1-1; D is unclear. This CDR3 has 14 amino acids. The germline gives CDR1 SGHTA, CDR2 FQGNSA. Trimming took off 0 bases at V and 0 bases at J, with 5 bases between the two ends. The CDR3 DNA follows: TGTGCCAGCAGCTTAGCGCGGGTGAACACTGAAGCTTTCTTT. Translated, it gives CASSLARVNTEAFF.

The chain carries TRBV28 and TRBJ2-3; D remains ambiguous. The germline V gene has CDR1 MDHEN and CDR2 SYDVKM. Trimming cost V 5 bases and J 4 bases, with 13 bases left between them. There are 14 residues in the CDR3. The CDR3 protein is CASSGPVSADTQYF. DNA of the CDR3: TGTGCCAGCAGTGGGCCAGTGTCGGCAGATACGCAGTATTTT.

The chain combines TRBV10-1 with TRBJ2-7; D could derive from TRBD1 or TRBD2 (6 bases each). This CDR3 comprises 14 residues. CDR1 and CDR2 from the germline V gene are WNHNN and SYGVQD (reference sequence). Trimming cost V 4 bases and J 5 bases, with 15 bases left between them. In DNA, the CDR3 is TGCGCCAGCAGTGTATCCAGGGGACTGAACGAGCAGTACTTC. Its translation is CASSVSRGLNEQYF.

J is TRBJ1-2 and V is TRBV5-4, with 8 bases aligning to TRBD1. The length of the CDR3 is 14 residues. Germline trimming cut 4 bases from V and 3 bases from J; bases unmatched to any gene: 5. Germline V lookup: CDR1 SGHNT, CDR2 YYREEE (reference sequence). The CDR3 loop reads CASSPETGDYGYTF. In DNA, the CDR3 is TGTGCCAGCAGCCCAGAGACAGGGGACTATGGCTACACCTTC.

V and J are TRBV7-2 and TRBJ1-6; no clear D. V was cut by 1 base and J by 7 bases, with 8 bases left in between. The V gene's germline CDR1 is SGHTA and CDR2 FQGNSA. This CDR3 is built from 14 residues. CDR3 protein: CASSLEAVNSPLHF. The CDR3 nucleotides are TGTGCCAGCAGCTTAGAAGCAGTGAATTCACCCCTCCACTTT.

V and J are TRBV10-1 and TRBJ1-1; D not certain. The V and J ends lost 6 bases and 3 bases respectively, with 11 bases between them. This CDR3 region has 13 residues. The germline gives CDR1 WNHNN, CDR2 SYGVQD (reference sequence). Here the CDR3 reads CASSAGQYTEAFF. The CDR3 DNA reads TGCGCCAGCAGCGCGGGCCAGTACACTGAAGCTTTCTTT.

This chain uses TRBV6-1 with TRBJ1-2; 7 positions agree with TRBD1. Germline lookup yields CDR1 MNHNS and CDR2 SASEGT. This CDR3 contains 15 residues. V lost 6 bases to trimming and J lost 4 bases; unmatched junction nucleotides: 11. The CDR3 protein is CASSLRQGSGYGYTF. The CDR3 DNA follows: TGTGCCAGCAGCCTCCGACAGGGTTCCGGCTATGGCTACACCTTC.

This clone came up a few times. This rearrangement joins TRBV7-2 to TRBJ2-5; D gene uncertain. This CDR3 spans 12 amino acids. V was pared by 7 bases and J by 5 bases, with 11 bases between. Germline CDR1 and CDR2: SGHTA and FQGNSA. The chain's CDR3 is CASTSMRETQYF. The CDR3 DNA reads as TGTGCCAGCACCTCCATGAGGGAGACCCAGTACTTC.

V gene TRBV10-2 combines with J gene TRBJ2-7, with 7 bases lining up with TRBD1. The CDR3 covers 13 residues. Unmatched junction bases numbered 7, after V lost 8 bases and J lost 3 bases. The V gene's germline CDR1 is WSHSY and CDR2 SAAADI. CDR3 protein: CASSTGSGYEQYF. The CDR3 nucleotides read TGCGCCAGCTCGACAGGGTCCGGCTACGAGCAGTACTTC.

The V gene is TRBV2, the J gene TRBJ2-3, with 10 bases that match TRBD2. This CDR3 region has 17 residues. V shed 6 bases, J shed 5 bases, and the junction held 14 bases outside the gene matches. CDR1 is SNHLY, CDR2 FYNNEI, per germline. CDR3 coding DNA: TGTGCCAGCAGCTACCCTCCGAGCGGGGGGGCCAAAGATACGCAGTATTTT. Translating gives CASSYPPSGGAKDTQYF.